The clone carrying this TCR beta chain was seen only once. The data were taken from a study of blood T cells in healthy people across ages. Sample-barcoded 5' priming and a J-beta primer mix drove a second PCR of roughly 6 to 12 cycles. TCRdb analysed the 5' RACE reads with MiXCR anew, one entry per CDR3 protein. The sample consists of 1,100,000 or so distinct CDR3 sequences, more than 35% of them appearing once. The germline V gene has CDR1 WSHSY and CDR2 SAAADI. The J segment lost 0 bases and the V segment lost 5 bases, leaving 7 bases of the junction unmatched. The CDR3 is 17 amino acids. This sequence joins TRBV10-2 and TRBJ2-6; 7 positions agree with TRBD2. The TCR was taken from a woman in her sixties or seventies in good health. Sequencing was done on a sample of blood. The CDR3 sequence: CASSSGTIDSGANVLTF. For the CDR3, the DNA is TGCGCCAGCAGTTCCGGGACTATAGACTCTGGGGCCAACGTCCTGACTTTC.